This TCR beta chain was identified in a study of Graves' ophthalmopathy and Graves' hyperthyroidism. The wider study: Peripheral blood was collected at initial diagnosis, before any treatment.

This CDR3 is 13 amino acids long. Germline lookup yields CDR1 ENHRY and CDR2 SYGVKD. Trimming removed 7 bases at V and 3 bases at J, with 9 bases between. Transcripts of RNA were the source for amplifying TCR beta CDR3 regions. HTBI-primed first-round RT-PCR preceded second-round multiplex PCR. MiXCR, run by TCRdb on the multiplex PCR reads, gives a single entry per CDR3 protein. The sample records 600,000 to 650,000 distinct CDR3 sequences, 20% to 25% being singletons. In this sample, this clonotype turned up many times. Its antigen is not identified. Study-wide results and limits: Using a 13-signature model, the authors split ophthalmopathy from stable hyperthyroidism, with about 88% sensitivity and around 84% specificity.

Other autoimmune disease, uncontrolled infection, pregnancy and lactation led to exclusion. PBMCs had their origin in fresh peripheral blood (approximately 9.9 ml). Sequencing used peripheral blood. The chain links TRBV10-3 to TRBJ2-2; the D gene could be TRBD1 or TRBD2 (5 bases each). This TCR was sampled from a woman between 18 and 30 years old with stable Graves' hyperthyroidism. Some clones in this sample may be carry-over from other donors' samples. CDR3 amino acids: CAINPGHTGELFF. In DNA form, the CDR3 reads TGTGCCATCAATCCGGGACACACCGGGGAGCTGTTTTTT.